The present T cell receptor (beta chain) was sequenced within a study of CD8 T cell repertoires and HIV-1 epitope variants. Across the study: Control wells had CMV/EBV/flu peptides, negative Ebola AY9, or no peptide. Study findings and constraints: This assay reports beta chains of antigen-expanded cells, not T cell function. Fewer than ten TCR beta clonotypes were antigen-specific, six apparently recognizing autologous or escape variants.

Concerning this clone: What it recognizes is unknown.

Germline lookup yields CDR1 LNHDA and CDR2 SQIVND (reference sequence). The CDR3 is 14 residues long. With 5 bases removed from V and 2 bases from J, the gap between germline ends came to 13 bases. Produced via immunoSEQ multiplex PCR; TCRdb's table is partial and in-frame only. The data contain 3,000 to 3,500 clones, 69% of them singletons. The sample taken for sequencing was cultured CD8+ T cells derived from PBMCs. The origin of this receptor is a male donor with HIV. The chain employs TRBV19 and TRBJ2-7; possible D gene TRBD2, 5 bases. CDR3 nucleotides: TGTGCCAGTAGTTCGAGGGAGACCCCCTACGAGCAGTACTTC. Amino acids: CASSSRETPYEQYF.